One sample yielded the 10 T cell receptor beta chains listed below, sequenced in a study of beta chain features in type 1 diabetes. What was sequenced were expressed TCRB transcripts, since all of the isolated RNA had been reverse transcribed. Sequenced by immunoSEQ multiplex PCR; TCRdb stores in-frame clones only, minus some. This sample has a few hundred thousand clones, with more than 13% found just once. The sample comprised naive CD4+ T cells from blood. The receptors originated from a woman aged 18-35 years in good health.

The CDR3 sequence is CASSPLSSTEAFF. The CDR3, as DNA: TGTGCCAGCTCACCATTGAGTAGCACTGAAGCTTTCTTT. This chain links TRBV18 with TRBJ1-1; D unclear. There are 13 residues in the CDR3. Germline values: CDR1 KGHSH, CDR2 LQKENI. Between the trimmed V and J ends, which lost 2 bases and 4 bases, there was a span of 8 bases. Variable domain in full (rest from reference TRBV18 and TRBJ1-1): NAGVMQNPRHLVRRRGQEARLRCSPMKGHSHVYWYRQLPEEGLKFMVYLQKENIIDESGMPKERFSAEFPKEGPSILRIQQVVRGDSAAYFCASSPLSSTEAFFGQGTRLTVV.

V and J are TRBV30 and TRBJ1-1; 9 bases line up with TRBD1. This CDR3 contains 13 residues. V shed 0 bases and J 8 bases; nucleotides not matched to a gene: 4. Germline CDR1 reads GTSNPN; CDR2 reads SVGIG (reference sequence). The CDR3 DNA is TGTGCCTGGAGTGTACACGGACAGGGGGAAGCTTTCTTT. Protein product: CAWSVHGQGEAFF.

This chain connects TRBV9 to TRBJ1-4; 8 nucleotides align to TRBD1. Germline CDR1 SGDLS, CDR2 YYNGEE. Trimming cost V 3 bases and J 5 bases; bases outside gene matches: 6. The CDR3 covers 15 residues. CDR3 in amino acids: CASSDMTGANEKLFF. In DNA form, the CDR3 reads TGTGCCAGCAGCGATATGACAGGGGCGAATGAAAAACTGTTTTTT.

The chain combines TRBV29-1 with TRBJ1-5; D gene unclear. The length of the CDR3 is 14 residues. Trimming removed 4 bases from V and 5 bases from J, with 15 bases in between. Germline V gene lookup returns CDR1 SQVTM and CDR2 ANQGSEA. The CDR3 sequence: CSVASTTADQPQHF. Written as DNA, the CDR3 is TGCAGCGTTGCTTCTACTACGGCGGATCAGCCCCAGCATTTT.

This clone occurred a few times. The chain combines TRBV7-9 with TRBJ1-1; D is undetermined. Germline CDR1 is SEHNR and CDR2 is FQNEAQ (reference sequence). V lost 2 bases and J 6 bases, leaving 10 bases between the germline ends. This CDR3 contains 13 residues. CDR3 sequence (DNA): TGTGCCAGCAGCTTAAGGGAGGCAGCTGAAGCTTTCTTT. This gives the protein CASSLREAAEAFF.

This clone was detected only a few times. V gene TRBV5-1 combines with J gene TRBJ1-1; 8 bases match TRBD1. This CDR3 contains 12 residues. V shed 5 bases, J shed 11 bases, and the junction held 8 bases outside the gene matches. CDR1 is SGHRS, CDR2 YFSETQ, per germline. The CDR3 DNA follows: TGCGCCAGCAGTCTACAGGGGGTAAGGGCTTTCTTT. This encodes CASSLQGVRAFF.

The genes are TRBV19 and TRBJ2-1; perhaps TRBD2 as D (6 bases). The V gene's germline CDR1 is LNHDA and CDR2 SQIVND (reference sequence). V lost 3 bases to trimming and J lost 8 bases, with 20 bases between them. The length of the CDR3 is 16 residues. The CDR3 loop is CASSMGGYRGSHEQFF. The DNA of the CDR3 is TGTGCCAGTAGTATGGGGGGATATCGGGGAAGTCATGAGCAGTTCTTC.

This clone was seen only once. The rearrangement joins TRBV7-9 to TRBJ1-2; maybe TRBD1 (6 bases). The CDR3 runs 19 residues. The germline V gene encodes CDR1 SEHNR and CDR2 FQNEAQ (reference sequence). Trimming pared 2 bases from V and 3 bases from J, leaving 25 bases between. The CDR3 loop reads CASSLPGHAAGGPHYGYTF. CDR3 sequence (DNA): TGTGCCAGCAGCTTACCGGGACATGCAGCGGGAGGGCCACACTATGGCTACACCTTC.

The J gene is TRBJ2-5, the V gene TRBV18, with D perhaps TRBD2 (6 bases). The CDR3 is 13 amino acids. With 3 bases removed from V and 5 bases from J, the gap between germline ends came to 10 bases. Per the germline V gene, CDR1 is KGHSH and CDR2 is LQKENI. The CDR3 region has the DNA TGTGCCAGCTCACCCGGACTATCCGAGACCCAGTACTTC. As protein: CASSPGLSETQYF.

The CDR3 spells CASSFNPGQIIYEQYF. The CDR3 DNA sequence: TGTGCCAGCAGCTTCAATCCGGGACAGATAATCTACGAGCAGTACTTC. The V call is TRBV7-9, the J call TRBJ2-7, with TRBD1 matching over 7 bases. V gave up 3 bases and J gave up 3 bases; unmatched junction bases: 11. The CDR3 covers 16 residues. Per germline, CDR1 SEHNR and CDR2 FQNEAQ (reference sequence).